This paragraph reports one T cell receptor (beta chain). Its antigen is unknown. No quality values exist for individual bases; no much larger clone is one base distant. RNA was extracted using the RNeasy kit, and about 0.5 to 1 ug of the RNA was reverse transcribed with random hexamers. The immunoSEQ multiplex PCR assay, which covers 54 Vbeta and 13 Jbeta segments, was used to amplify TCR beta CDR3 regions. PCR amplification bias was corrected using a synthetic template baseline for primer optimization and computational correction. Per the original workflow: Reads were annotated to V, D and J genes per IMGT and analyzed with immunoSEQ Analyzer, keeping only productive sequences. To calculate clonality, Shannon entropy was normalized by log2 of the number of productive unique sequences and then subtracted from one. For each patient and control, public and private clones were evaluated within the 100 most prevalent clones. Clones were defined as Susac-specific if absent from the healthy and MS cohorts, from approximately 1,100 published viral clones and from other ImmuneACCESS disease sequences. TCRdb reran the public reads through fastp at Q25 and MiXCR, keeping productive beta chains. Rows merge per CDR3 protein into single entries with the most common DNA and genes. Clone size and V and J calls follow TCRdb, not the original study. This sample gives 300,000 to 350,000 distinct CDR3 sequences in total; roughly nine tenths of them show up just once. The biggest ten clones account for about 0.07% of the sample.

This specimen comes from a study of CD8 T cells in Susac syndrome (dated by TCRdb to 2018 to 2020). About the study as a whole: Whether CD8+ T cell activation and differentiation in Susac syndrome was antigen driven was tested using repertoire sequencing.

The junction carries 10 bases between V and J, which are trimmed by 1 base and 2 bases respectively. The CDR3 holds 15 amino acids from the cysteine to the phenylalanine. Just the 45-base CDR3 DNA is kept, in frame starting at base 1. Taken from the germline V gene, the CDR1 and CDR2 loops are SGHTA and FQGNSA. Peripheral blood CD8+ and CD4+ T cells from healthy donors, Susac syndrome patients and multiple sclerosis patients were profiled using high-throughput TCR beta sequencing. Multiple sclerosis controls were treatment-naive patients with stable or active relapsing-remitting disease fulfilling revised McDonald criteria. Bulk CD8+ and CD4+ T cells were purified magnetically by negative isolation, whereas CD8+ TEMRA cells were enriched by FACS. Blood was collected in EDTA tubes and processed within 24 hours, with PBMCs isolated through density gradient centrifugation. PBMCs destined for TCR sequencing were cryopreserved in liquid nitrogen and later thawed in a 37 °C water bath. The sorted or isolated CD4+, CD8+ and CD8+ TEMRA cells had a purity of 90% or higher.

The paper as a whole reports these results and caveats: The TCR sequencing and HLA analysis was acknowledged to have included a relatively small number of individuals.

The chain is encoded by TRBV7-2 joined to TRBJ2-3; TRBD2 is a possible D gene, resting on 6 matching bases. The TCR originated in a human donor with multiple sclerosis. The specimen sequenced was CD4+ T cells from PBMCs. The CDR3 corresponds to CASSLDSGPTDTQYF. The base sequence is TGTGCCAGCAGCTTAGATAGCGGTCCCACAGATACGCAGTATTTT.